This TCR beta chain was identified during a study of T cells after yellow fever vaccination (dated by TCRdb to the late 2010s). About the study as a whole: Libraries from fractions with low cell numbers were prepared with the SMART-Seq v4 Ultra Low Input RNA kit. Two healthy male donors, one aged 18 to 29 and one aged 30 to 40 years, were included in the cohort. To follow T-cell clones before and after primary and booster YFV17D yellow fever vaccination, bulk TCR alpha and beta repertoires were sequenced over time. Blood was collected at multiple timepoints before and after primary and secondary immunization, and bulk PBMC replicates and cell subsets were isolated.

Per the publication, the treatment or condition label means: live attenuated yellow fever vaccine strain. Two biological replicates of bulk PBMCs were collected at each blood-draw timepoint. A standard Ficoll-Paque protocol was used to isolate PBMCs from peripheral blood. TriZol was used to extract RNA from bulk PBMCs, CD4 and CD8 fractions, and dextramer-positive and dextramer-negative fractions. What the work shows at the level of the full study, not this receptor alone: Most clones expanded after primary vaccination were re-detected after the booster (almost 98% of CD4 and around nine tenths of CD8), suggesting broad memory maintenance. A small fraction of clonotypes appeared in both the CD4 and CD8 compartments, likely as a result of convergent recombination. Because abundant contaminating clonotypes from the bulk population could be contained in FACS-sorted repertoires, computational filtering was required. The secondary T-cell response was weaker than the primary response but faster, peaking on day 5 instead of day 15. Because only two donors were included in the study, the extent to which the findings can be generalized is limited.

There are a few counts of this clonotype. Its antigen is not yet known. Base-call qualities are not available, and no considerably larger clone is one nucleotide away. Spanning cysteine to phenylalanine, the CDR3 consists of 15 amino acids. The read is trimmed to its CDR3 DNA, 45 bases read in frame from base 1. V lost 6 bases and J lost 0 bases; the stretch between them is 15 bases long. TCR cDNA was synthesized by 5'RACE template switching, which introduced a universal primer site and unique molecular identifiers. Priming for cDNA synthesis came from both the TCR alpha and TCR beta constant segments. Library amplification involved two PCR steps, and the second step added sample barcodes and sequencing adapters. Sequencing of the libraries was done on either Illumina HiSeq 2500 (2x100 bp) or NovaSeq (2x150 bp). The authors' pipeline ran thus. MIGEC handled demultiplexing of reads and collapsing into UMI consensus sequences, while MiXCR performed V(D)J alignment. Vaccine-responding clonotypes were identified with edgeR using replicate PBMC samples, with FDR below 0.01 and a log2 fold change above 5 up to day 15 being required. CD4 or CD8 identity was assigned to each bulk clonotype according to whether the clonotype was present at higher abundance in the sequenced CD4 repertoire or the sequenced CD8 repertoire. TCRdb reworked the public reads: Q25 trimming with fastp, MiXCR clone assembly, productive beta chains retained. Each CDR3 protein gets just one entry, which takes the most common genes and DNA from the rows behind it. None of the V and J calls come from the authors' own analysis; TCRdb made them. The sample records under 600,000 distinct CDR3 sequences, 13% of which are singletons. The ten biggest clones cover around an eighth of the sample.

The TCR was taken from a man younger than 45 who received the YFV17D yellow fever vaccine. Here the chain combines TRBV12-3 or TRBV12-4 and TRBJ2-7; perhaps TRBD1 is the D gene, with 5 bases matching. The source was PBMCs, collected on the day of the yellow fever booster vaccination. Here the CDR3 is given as CASSDGYRSSYEQYF. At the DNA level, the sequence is TGTGCCAGCAGCGACGGTTACAGGAGCTCCTACGAGCAGTACTTC.